What follows are 26 T cell receptor beta chains derived from one specimen sequenced in a study of T cell repertoires in cytomegalovirus infection. These receptors' antigens are unknown. TCRdb analysed the reads with MiXCR anew, one entry per CDR3 protein. This table has roughly 350,000 distinct CDR3 sequences, about 34% appearing once. The sequences come from cultured PBMCs, collected from culture after CMV antigen stimulation. The receptor source for this set is a human donor in good health (CMV status not recorded). Some clones in this sample may be carry-over from other donors' samples.

This clonotype has only a few counts. V is TRBV12-5 and J is TRBJ1-5; D remains ambiguous. V was pared by 4 bases and J by 6 bases, with 10 bases between. The CDR3 totals 13 residues. Germline assignment: CDR1 LGHNT and CDR2 FRNRAP. CDR3 nucleotide sequence: TGTGCTAGTGGTTGGTCCGAGGCTCAGCCCCAGCATTTT. It yields the protein CASGWSEAQPQHF.

This clonotype has at least ten counts. The chain recombines TRBV12-3 or TRBV12-4 with TRBJ2-1; D may be TRBD1 (5 bases). The CDR3 loop spans 15 amino acids. Trimming shortened V by 6 bases and J by 5 bases, and 17 bases separated the two germline ends. CDR3 residues: CASRDSGFYNNEQFF. CDR3 bases: TGTGCCAGCAGGGATTCAGGGTTCTACAACAATGAGCAGTTCTTC.

This clonotype was observed a handful of times. V usage is TRBV10-3 and J usage is TRBJ2-3; D might be TRBD1 (6 bases). CDR1 is ENHRY, CDR2 SYGVKD, per germline. This CDR3 is built from 15 residues. V was cut by 3 bases and J by 2 bases, with 12 bases left in between. The CDR3 nucleotides are TGTGCCATCAGTGATACAGGGCTTAACACAGATACGCAGTATTTT. It encodes CAISDTGLNTDTQYF.

The table lists this clonotype with a count of one. The chain carries TRBV20-1 and TRBJ2-5, with D possibly matching TRBD2 (6 bases). The germline gives CDR1 DFQATT, CDR2 SNEGSKA (reference sequence). Trimming pared 0 bases from V and 9 bases from J, leaving 26 bases between. There are 17 residues in the CDR3. The CDR3 loop reads CSARDLRGTHKTEAQYF. The CDR3 region has the DNA TGCAGTGCTAGAGATCTGCGTGGGACTCATAAAACCGAGGCCCAGTACTTC.

Turning to this clonotype: A read error is possible here, since a much larger clone lies one base away. The rearrangement joins TRBV19 to TRBJ1-1; D might be TRBD1 (6 bases). This CDR3 is 13 amino acids long. Germline CDR1 reads LNHDA; CDR2 reads SQIVND (reference sequence). In DNA, the CDR3 is TGTACCACCGCGGACAGCAAGAACACTGAAGCTTTCTTT. Its translation: CTTADSKNTEAFF.

J is TRBJ2-7 and V is TRBV25-1; TRBD2 matches 8 bases. This CDR3 region has 14 residues. Trimming cost V 3 bases and J 3 bases; bases outside gene matches: 4. Germline CDR1 MGHDK, CDR2 SYGVNS. The CDR3 is CASSDSSGHYEQYF. CDR3 DNA sequence: TGTGCCAGCAGTGATTCTAGCGGGCACTACGAGCAGTACTTC.

The chain combines TRBV7-9 with TRBJ1-5, with TRBD1 matching over 8 bases. Trimming cost V 3 bases and J 4 bases; bases outside gene matches: 5. Germline values: CDR1 SEHNR, CDR2 FQNEAQ (reference sequence). This CDR3 contains 15 residues. CDR3 in DNA: TGTGCCAGCAGCTTGGGGACAGGCCAAAATCAGCCCCAGCATTTT. Translated, it gives CASSLGTGQNQPQHF.

V is TRBV28 and J is TRBJ1-5, with D maybe TRBD1 (6 bases). Looked up from germline, CDR1 is MDHEN and CDR2 is SYDVKM. CDR3 length: 15 residues. V lost 10 bases and J 0 bases, leaving 16 bases between the germline ends. CDR3 nucleotides: TGTGCCACTACACAGGGACCTTATAGCAATCAGCCCCAGCATTTT. It yields the protein CATTQGPYSNQPQHF.

This clonotype has just a few counts. The chain couples TRBV6-2 or TRBV6-3 to TRBJ2-7, with 9 bases aligning to TRBD2. The CDR3 covers 16 residues. The germline gives CDR1 MNHEY, CDR2 SVGEGT. The J segment lost 2 bases and the V segment lost 2 bases, leaving 7 bases of the junction unmatched. CDR3: CASSYRSGRQTYEQYV. CDR3 in DNA: TGTGCCAGCAGTTACCGTAGCGGGAGACAGACCTACGAGCAGTACGTC.

J is TRBJ2-3 and V is TRBV6-2 or TRBV6-3; D gene uncertain. Trimming took off 0 bases at V and 0 bases at J, with 7 bases between the two ends. Germline V gene data show CDR1 as MNHEY and CDR2 as SVGEGT. The CDR3 runs 15 residues. CDR3 coding DNA: TGTGCCAGCAGTTACTCTCACCTTAGCACAGATACGCAGTATTTT. This encodes CASSYSHLSTDTQYF.

There are a few counts of this clonotype. This chain joins TRBV28 and TRBJ1-2, with D uncertain. Germline CDR1 is MDHEN and CDR2 is SYDVKM. This CDR3 is built from 11 residues. V was cut by 8 bases and J by 4 bases, with 8 bases left in between. As DNA, the CDR3 is TGTGCCAGCGGTAGCTCCTATGGCTACACCTTC. Its protein is CASGSSYGYTF.

In this sample, this clonotype turned up a few times. V and J are TRBV28 and TRBJ1-5; TRBD1 agrees at 7 bases. Per the germline V gene, CDR1 is MDHEN and CDR2 is SYDVKM. There are 14 residues in the CDR3. The junction had 9 bases not matched to a gene; V was cut back by 6 bases and J by 7 bases. The CDR3, as DNA: TGTGCCAGCAGGATAGCCGCAGGGGGACAGCCCCAGCATTTT. The encoded protein is CASRIAAGGQPQHF. Looking up the rest from reference TRBV28 and TRBJ1-5 gives the full variable domain: DVKVTQSSRYLVKRTGEKVFLECVQDMDHENMFWYRQDPGLGLRLIYFSYDVKMKEKGDIPEGYSVSREKKERFSLILESASTNQTSMYLCASRIAAGGQPQHFGDGTRLSIL.

This clonotype was detected a few times. CDR3 amino acids: CASSLGLGNTGELFF. In DNA form, the CDR3 reads TGTGCCAGCAGCCTGGGACTGGGGAACACCGGGGAGCTGTTTTTT. The chain is built from TRBV7-2 and TRBJ2-2; maybe TRBD2 (6 bases). The germline V gene encodes CDR1 SGHTA and CDR2 FQGNSA. The CDR3 contains 15 residues. Between the trimmed V and J ends, which lost 5 bases and 1 base, there was a span of 11 bases.

CDR3 DNA: TGTGCCAGCAGCGCGACTAGCGGGAGATTTAACACCGGGGAGCTGTTTTTT. It encodes CASSATSGRFNTGELFF. The gene calls are TRBV11-2 and TRBJ2-2; 12 positions match TRBD2. The CDR3 extends over 17 amino acids. V shed 5 bases, J shed 2 bases, and the junction held 6 bases outside the gene matches. Germline CDR1 SGHAT, CDR2 FQNNGV.

The chain carries TRBV10-1 and TRBJ2-7; D might be TRBD2 (6 bases). The germline V gene encodes CDR1 WNHNN and CDR2 SYGVQD (reference sequence). Trimming cost V 9 bases and J 6 bases, with 15 bases left between them. This CDR3 has 12 amino acids. CDR3 in amino acids: CASASRRGEQYV. CDR3 coding DNA: TGCGCCAGTGCTTCAAGGAGGGGCGAGCAGTACGTC.

This clonotype was seen more than once but under ten times. This chain joins TRBV7-8 and TRBJ2-7; D not certain. The V end was cut by 5 bases, the J end by 0 bases, with 14 bases between. This CDR3 has 15 residues. CDR1 and CDR2 (germline): SGHVS, FQNEAQ. The CDR3 sequence is CASSPSEAVSYEQYF. The CDR3 nucleotides are TGTGCCAGCAGCCCCTCCGAGGCGGTCTCCTACGAGCAGTACTTC.

The chain joins TRBV7-9 to TRBJ2-7; D is perhaps TRBD1 or TRBD2 (5 bases each). The CDR3 extends over 14 amino acids. Germline loops: CDR1 SEHNR, CDR2 FQNEAQ (reference sequence). V lost 5 bases, J lost 3 bases, and 14 bases lay in between. CDR3 nucleotide sequence: TGTGCCAGCAGCACCGGGACGGACGGCTACGAGCAGTACTTC. Translated: CASSTGTDGYEQYF.

The rearrangement uses TRBV19 and TRBJ2-1; 12 nucleotides agree with TRBD2. Germline-derived CDR1 and CDR2 are LNHDA and SQIVND (reference sequence). V was clipped by 5 bases and J by 5 bases; unmatched bases: 13. The CDR3 spans 18 residues. CDR3 loop: CASSASTSGRFWHNEQFF. The CDR3, as DNA: TGTGCCAGTAGTGCCTCGACTAGCGGGAGATTTTGGCACAATGAGCAGTTCTTC.

This clonotype occurred many times. This chain links TRBV7-8 with TRBJ2-1; D may match TRBD1 or TRBD2 (5 bases each). The CDR3 length is 18 residues. Trimming left V 1 base short and J 4 bases short, with 20 bases between. Germline V gene data show CDR1 as SGHVS and CDR2 as FQNEAQ. The CDR3 protein is CASSLDSEGRVFYNEQFF. CDR3 coding DNA: TGTGCCAGCAGCTTAGACTCCGAGGGCAGGGTATTTTACAATGAGCAGTTCTTC.

The chain has TRBV7-3 and TRBJ1-2; TRBD1 aligns across 10 bases. The V segment lost 5 bases and the J segment 3 bases; nucleotides outside the gene matches: 3. This CDR3 has 14 residues. Germline lookup yields CDR1 SGHTA and CDR2 FQGTGA. In nucleotides, the CDR3 is TGTGCCAGCAGCCAAGGACAGGGGGACTATGGCTACACCTTC. This codes for CASSQGQGDYGYTF.

In its sample, this clonotype was seen a few times. The chain couples TRBV5-6 to TRBJ1-6, with D uncertain. Germline assignment: CDR1 SGHDT and CDR2 YYEEEE. CDR3 size: 15 residues. V lost 1 base and J lost 7, with 12 bases in between. The DNA of the CDR3 is TGTGCCAGCAGCTTGAGGGAACGGTTGAATTCACCCCTCCACTTT. Translation: CASSLRERLNSPLHF.

There are a few counts of this clonotype. The CDR3, as DNA: TGTGCCAGCAGCCCCGGGGTCCTCACAGATACGCAGTATTTT. It is translated as CASSPGVLTDTQYF. The rearrangement links TRBV7-8 to TRBJ2-3, with a weak D call TRBD2 (5 bases). The length of the CDR3 is 14 residues. V was pared by 5 bases and J by 2 bases, with 11 bases between. Germline V gene data show CDR1 as SGHVS and CDR2 as FQNEAQ. The variable domain in full, with the rest retrieved from reference TRBV7-8 and TRBJ2-3, is GAGVSQSPRYKVAKRGQDVALRCDPISGHVSLFWYQQALGQGPEFLTYFQNEAQLDKSGLPSDRFFAERPEGSVSTLKIQRTQQEDSAVYLCASSPGVLTDTQYFGPGTRLTVL.

The rearrangement joins TRBV20-1 to TRBJ2-7; the match to TRBD2 covers 15 bases. With V trimmed by 0 bases and J by 7 bases, 7 bases remained unmatched. Germline loops: CDR1 DFQATT, CDR2 SNEGSKA (reference sequence). The CDR3 is 16 amino acids. CDR3 sequence (DNA): TGCAGTGCTAGAGAACGAGGACTAGCGGGAGGGAGGGAGCAGTACTTC. The encoded protein is CSARERGLAGGREQYF.

The V and J genes are TRBV4-3 and TRBJ2-1; D perhaps matches TRBD2 (5 bases). CDR1 is LGHNA, CDR2 YSLEER, per germline. V lost 0 bases and J 0 bases, leaving 15 bases between the germline ends. CDR3 length: 18 residues. The CDR3 reads CASSQEVSGGSSYNEQFF. The CDR3 DNA reads as TGCGCCAGCAGCCAAGAGGTGTCGGGTGGGAGCTCCTACAATGAGCAGTTCTTC.

This clonotype has a handful of counts. The V and J genes are TRBV7-9 and TRBJ2-7; no clear D. CDR3 size: 12 residues. Looked up from germline, CDR1 is SEHNR and CDR2 is FQNEAQ (reference sequence). Between the trimmed V and J ends, which lost 3 bases and 6 bases, there was a span of 9 bases. CDR3 region: CASSFRQSEQYV. The CDR3 DNA follows: TGTGCCAGCAGCTTCAGGCAAAGCGAGCAGTACGTC.

The chain uses TRBV27 and TRBJ1-2, with D possibly being TRBD1 (5 bases). V lost 4 bases, J lost 8 bases, and 23 bases lay in between. The CDR3 has 16 residues. Germline CDR1 is MNHEY and CDR2 is SMNVEV (reference sequence). The CDR3 coding sequence is TGTGCCAGCAGTTCGACTTCACTCAGGGATTTGAGGGGCTACACCTTC. As protein: CASSSTSLRDLRGYTF.